This is a list of T cell receptor beta chains from one sample in a study of T cell responses to AZD1222 COVID-19 vaccine. The assay was immunoSEQ multiplex PCR, and TCRdb's table has in-frame clones only and misses some. The data contain about 140,000 clones, about 94% of them singletons. The specimen was peripheral blood, collected 28 days after the second AZD1222 dose. The receptors originated from an adult who received the AZD1222 COVID-19 vaccine. The CDR3 runs from the conserved cysteine through the conserved F or W.

V: TRBV4-3; J: TRBJ1-4; CDR3: CASSQDLGTGGEKLFF
V: TRBV3-1/TRBV3-2; J: TRBJ2-7; CDR3: CASSQGGQPDEQYF
V: TRBV2; J: TRBJ2-2; CDR3: CASKVELAGGSGELFF
V: TRBV3-1/TRBV3-2; J: TRBJ2-2; CDR3: CASSQDLRGGNTGELFF
V: TRBV7-7; J: TRBJ2-5; CDR3: CASSPGRDQETQYF
V: TRBV7-9; J: TRBJ2-2; CDR3: CAGFKTGTTTGELFF
V: TRBV12-5; J: TRBJ2-5; CDR3: CASGSGGLEETQYF
V: TRBV7-9; J: TRBJ2-5; CDR3: CASSLSLGQQETQYF
V: TRBV6-1; J: TRBJ2-1; CDR3: CASSKVPGRGYNEQFF
V: TRBV29-1; J: TRBJ2-2; CDR3: CSVDEDGNTGELFF
V: TRBV6-5; J: TRBJ1-1; CDR3: CASDPDLNTEAFF
V: TRBV5-6; J: TRBJ2-5; CDR3: CASSGRTGGETQYF
V: TRBV5-1; J: TRBJ2-2; CDR3: CASSLGTGSTGELFF
V: TRBV14; J: TRBJ2-3; CDR3: CASSQTSSGGAAKTQYF
V: TRBV7-3; J: TRBJ1-1; CDR3: CASSPSPAGASYTEAFF
V: TRBV9; J: TRBJ2-3; CDR3: CASSAEPSSGRYF
V: TRBV4-3; J: TRBJ1-1; CDR3: CASSPTPTGEFYAEAFF
V: TRBV6-5; J: TRBJ1-5; CDR3: CASRQDSLQPQHF
V: TRBV27; J: TRBJ1-3; CDR3: CASSALGLSPSGNTIYF
V: TRBV2; J: TRBJ2-7; CDR3: CASTRQGANYEQYF
V: TRBV7-9; J: TRBJ1-1; CDR3: CASSLPGSYTEAFF
V: TRBV10-3; J: TRBJ2-5; CDR3: CAIQDSQETQYF
V: TRBV7-9; J: TRBJ1-4; CDR3: CASSLKTGTNEKLFF
V: TRBV27; J: TRBJ2-4; CDR3: CASRPSGGVHSQYF
V: TRBV28; J: TRBJ1-4; CDR3: CASSLAGDSSKLFF
V: TRBV5-1; J: TRBJ2-5; CDR3: CASSDKIQETQYF
V: TRBV2; J: TRBJ1-6; CDR3: CASRGESSYNSPLHF
V: TRBV2; J: TRBJ2-7; CDR3: CASRPDRLAYEQYF
V: TRBV19; J: TRBJ1-1; CDR3: CASSKFTGRNRVAFF
V: TRBV2; J: TRBJ1-1; CDR3: CASRLQGNTEAFF
V: TRBV13; J: TRBJ2-1; CDR3: CASSHSGEGDNEQFF
V: TRBV7-9; J: TRBJ1-6; CDR3: CASSFSRSNSPLHF
V: TRBV4-2; J: TRBJ2-7; CDR3: CASQNTGTMREQYF
V: TRBV15; J: TRBJ2-2; CDR3: CATSREDGPSSGELFF
V: TRBV28; J: TRBJ2-5; CDR3: CASSPIFQGRQETQYF
V: TRBV7-8; J: TRBJ1-5; CDR3: CASSLARAPQPQHF
V: TRBV11-3; J: TRBJ2-2; CDR3: CASSLAGTGTGELFF
V: TRBV5-1; J: TRBJ2-1; CDR3: CASSVRGQGIDEQFF
V: TRBV27; J: TRBJ2-1; CDR3: CASSLSPRVAGGYNEQFF
V: TRBV7-9; J: TRBJ2-3; CDR3: CASSLYLPSGYTDTQYF
V: TRBV10-3; J: TRBJ1-5; CDR3: CAITQGTEQPQHF
V: TRBV2; J: TRBJ1-5; CDR3: CASTRGGDRDSNQPQHF
V: TRBV7-2; J: TRBJ1-4; CDR3: CASSSGQGEVWGTNEKLFF
V: TRBV4-2; J: TRBJ2-1; CDR3: CASSAWLAGGYNEQFF
V: TRBV28; J: TRBJ1-2; CDR3: CASSFQTYGYTF
V: TRBV5-1; J: TRBJ1-1; CDR3: CASSFGTGGTEAFF
V: TRBV24-1; J: TRBJ2-2; CDR3: CATQGQRDTGELFF
V: TRBV5-1; J: TRBJ2-5; CDR3: CASSFLSGTEETQYF
V: TRBV5-8; J: TRBJ1-1; CDR3: CASSSGFGAFF